This TCR beta chain was sequenced in a study of blood T cell repertoires in COVID-19. Across the whole study: Both acute and convalescent COVID-19 samples were obtained from the United States, Italy and Spain. PBMCs, B-cell-depleted T cells, or T cells provided the cDNA or gDNA that made up the material.

The ends were cut back, 0 bases at V and 3 bases at J, with 5 bases in the middle. This CDR3 has 13 amino acids. Germline CDR1 is LNHNV and CDR2 is YYDKDF (reference sequence). Authors' processing steps: Using reference gene primer amplification, nucleated cell counts were estimated. The protocol was immunoSEQ multiplex PCR, while the TCRdb copy is restricted to in-frame clones and leaves out a portion. The D gene and trimming were derived from the DNA, and the V and J assignments and clone size from that table. The table has fewer than 250,000 clones, approximately 85% seen once. The clonotype comes from a woman aged 45-65 years with acute COVID-19. The V and J genes are TRBV15 and TRBJ1-1; D uncertain. The material sequenced was PBMCs or T cells enriched from blood (not recorded which). As DNA, the CDR3 is TGTGCCACCAGCAGAGAAGAGTACACTGAAGCTTTCTTT. This translates into CATSREEYTEAFF.